What follows are 29 T cell receptor beta chains derived from one specimen sequenced in a study of cytomegalovirus exposure and HLA in healthy donors. The PCR contained 60 Vbeta and 13 Jbeta primers. Libraries were prepared by immunoSEQ multiplex PCR; TCRdb keeps only in-frame clonotypes and omits some of them. The data contain about 90,000 clones, approximately 84% of them singletons. Sequencing was performed on PBMCs. The receptor set was obtained from a man aged 18 to 35 in good health and CMV-seronegative.

The chain couples TRBV13 to TRBJ1-2; TRBD1 agrees at 11 bases. The germline gives CDR1 PRHDT, CDR2 FYEKMQ (reference sequence). This CDR3 contains 17 residues. After removal of 5 bases from V and 8 bases from J, the junction contained 16 bases not matched to a gene. The CDR3 is CASSPYRGTGGAEGYTF. CDR3 nucleotide sequence: TGTGCCAGCAGCCCTTACCGGGGGACAGGGGGGGCGGAAGGCTACACCTTC.

This rearrangement joins TRBV19 to TRBJ2-5, with 7 bases aligning to TRBD1. The V gene end was trimmed by 3 bases and the J gene end by 2 bases; junction bases not matched to a gene: 3. This CDR3 is 14 amino acids long. Germline CDR1 and CDR2: LNHDA and SQIVND (reference sequence). In DNA form, the CDR3 reads TGTGCCAGTAGTATCGGACAGGTTCAAGAGACCCAGTACTTC. It codes for CASSIGQVQETQYF.

This chain links TRBV11-1 with TRBJ1-1; D is possibly TRBD1 (6 bases). V shed 5 bases and J shed 0 bases, with 10 bases lying between them. The CDR3 contains 14 residues. Germline assignment: CDR1 SGHAT and CDR2 FQDESV (reference sequence). The CDR3 bases are TGTGCCAGCAGCCGGACAGCCTTGAACACTGAAGCTTTCTTT. Protein: CASSRTALNTEAFF.

The V gene is TRBV18, the J gene TRBJ1-3, with TRBD1 as a possible D gene (6 bases). Germline V gene sequence: CDR1 KGHSH, CDR2 LQKENI. The CDR3 is 14 residues long. V was cut by 2 bases and J by 4 bases, with 9 bases left in between. CDR3 sequence reads: CASSPGTSGNTIYF. DNA of the CDR3: TGTGCCAGCTCACCAGGGACATCGGGAAACACCATATATTTT.

This chain uses TRBV7-8 with TRBJ2-3, with D hard to call. V lost 4 bases and J lost 1, with 12 bases in between. From germline, CDR1 is SGHVS and CDR2 FQNEAQ. The CDR3 sequence is 15 residues long. This CDR3 is CASSWRLTGTDTQYF. CDR3 sequence (DNA): TGTGCCAGCAGCTGGAGACTGACGGGCACAGATACGCAGTATTTT.

This chain connects TRBV10-1 to TRBJ2-1, with a possible D match to TRBD2 (6 bases). CDR3 length equals 16 residues. Germline V gene sequence: CDR1 WNHNN, CDR2 SYGVQD (reference sequence). Trimming cost V 1 base and J 10 bases, with 20 bases left between them. In nucleotides, the CDR3 is TGCGCCAGCAGTGAGTGGGCACTACCGCGTCGGGGGGAGCAGTTCTTC. Its protein product is CASSEWALPRRGEQFF.

The chain has TRBV5-4 and TRBJ1-2; 9 bases fit TRBD1. The CDR3 sequence is 15 residues long. Germline-derived CDR1 and CDR2 are SGHNT and YYREEE (reference sequence). The V gene end was trimmed by 4 bases and the J gene end by 1 base; junction bases not matched to a gene: 5. CDR3 protein: CASSAGDRVNYGYTF. In nucleotides, the CDR3 is TGTGCCAGCAGCGCCGGGGACAGGGTTAACTATGGCTACACCTTC. Full variable domain (missing parts from reference TRBV5-4 and TRBJ1-2): ETGVTQSPTHLIKTRGQQVTLRCSSQSGHNTVSWYQQALGQGPQFIFQYYREEENGRGNFPPRFSGLQFPNYSSELNVNALELDDSALYLCASSAGDRVNYGYTFGSGTRLTVV.

In its sample, this clone was seen a few times. CDR3: CASSQVSGGHTGELFF. In nucleotides, the CDR3 is TGCGCCAGCAGCCAAGTGTCAGGGGGCCACACCGGGGAGCTGTTTTTT. The rearrangement joins TRBV4-1 to TRBJ2-2; 8 positions agree with TRBD1. Germline CDR1 and CDR2: MGHRA and YSYEKL. The CDR3 is 16 residues long. With 1 base clipped from V and 3 bases from J, the junction kept 4 bases outside the gene matches.

The CDR3 here is CASSLTRTSGRTRSSYNEQFF. CDR3 coding DNA: TGCGCCAGCAGCTTGACCCGGACTAGCGGGAGGACCCGGAGCTCCTACAATGAGCAGTTCTTC. V usage is TRBV5-1 and J usage is TRBJ2-1, with 14 nucleotides matching TRBD2. Looked up from germline, CDR1 is SGHRS and CDR2 is YFSETQ. The CDR3 spans 21 residues. The V segment lost 1 base and the J segment 0 bases; nucleotides outside the gene matches: 12. Using reference TRBV5-1 and TRBJ2-1 for the parts outside the CDR3, the full variable domain is KAGVTQTPRYLIKTRGQQVTLSCSPISGHRSVSWYQQTPGQGLQFLFEYFSETQRNKGNFPGRFSGRQFSNSRSEMNVSTLELGDSALYLCASSLTRTSGRTRSSYNEQFFGPGTRLTVL.

The V gene is TRBV4-1, the J gene TRBJ1-2; TRBD1 might be the D (5 bases). The CDR3 sequence is 13 residues long. Trimming pared 5 bases from V and 4 bases from J, leaving 11 bases between. Germline V gives CDR1 MGHRA, CDR2 YSYEKL. Here the CDR3 reads CASSSRGLYGYTF. The CDR3 coding sequence is TGCGCCAGCAGCTCTCGGGGACTCTATGGCTACACCTTC.

This clone was seen a handful of times. This rearrangement joins TRBV28 to TRBJ2-1, with 13 bases matching TRBD2. The CDR3 length is 15 residues. The V gene end was trimmed by 8 bases and the J gene end by 9 bases; junction bases not matched to a gene: 10. The V gene's germline CDR1 is MDHEN and CDR2 SYDVKM. CDR3 protein: CASAPGLAGVSEQFF. Here the CDR3 DNA reads TGTGCCAGCGCCCCAGGACTAGCGGGAGTAAGTGAGCAGTTCTTC.

This clone came up a few times. The rearrangement joins TRBV30 to TRBJ1-5; a possible D gene is TRBD1 (5 bases). The CDR3 is 16 amino acids. Germline assignment: CDR1 GTSNPN and CDR2 SVGIG (reference sequence). V lost 1 base and J 2 bases, leaving 15 bases between the germline ends. The CDR3 region has the DNA TGTGCCTGGAGTGCCTCAGGGAAAGGTGGCAATCAGCCCCAGCATTTT. Protein: CAWSASGKGGNQPQHF.

Here the CDR3 DNA reads TGTGCCAGCAGTAGGAACTTGGGGGGCACCGGGGAGCTGTTTTTT. Its protein product is CASSRNLGGTGELFF. V and J are TRBV5-5 and TRBJ2-2, with a possible D match to TRBD2 (6 bases). The CDR3 length is 15 residues. The V and J ends lost 5 bases and 4 bases respectively, with 15 bases between them. Germline V gene sequence: CDR1 SGHKS, CDR2 YYEKEE (reference sequence).

V is TRBV28 and J is TRBJ2-7, with TRBD1 matching 9 bases. V lost 5 bases, J lost 5 bases, and 16 bases stayed unmatched. Germline lookup yields CDR1 MDHEN and CDR2 SYDVKM. The CDR3 contains 17 residues. The CDR3 nucleotides read TGTGCCAGCAGTCCTATATTCGGGGGGACAGGGTCCCACGAGCAGTACTTC. It translates to CASSPIFGGTGSHEQYF.

The chain carries TRBV5-1 and TRBJ2-1; 13 bases agree with TRBD2. Germline loops: CDR1 SGHRS, CDR2 YFSETQ. The V and J ends lost 0 bases and 0 bases, in that order; junction bases with no gene match: 6. The CDR3 runs to 19 residues. CDR3 sequence: CASSLAGTSGKSSYNEQFF. DNA of the CDR3: TGCGCCAGCAGCTTGGCCGGGACTAGCGGGAAGAGCTCCTACAATGAGCAGTTCTTC. Looking up the rest from reference TRBV5-1 and TRBJ2-1 gives the full variable domain: KAGVTQTPRYLIKTRGQQVTLSCSPISGHRSVSWYQQTPGQGLQFLFEYFSETQRNKGNFPGRFSGRQFSNSRSEMNVSTLELGDSALYLCASSLAGTSGKSSYNEQFFGPGTRLTVL.

As DNA, the CDR3 is TGTGCCAGCTCACGAACTAGCGGGATGCCTCAAGAGACCCAGTACTTC. As protein: CASSRTSGMPQETQYF. The J gene is TRBJ2-5, the V gene TRBV18; TRBD2 aligns across 10 bases. Germline lookup yields CDR1 KGHSH and CDR2 LQKENI. V gave up 4 bases and J gave up 2 bases; unmatched junction bases: 7. The length of the CDR3 is 16 residues.

This clone is a singleton in its sample. The J gene is TRBJ1-2, the V gene TRBV4-2, with 10 bases aligning to TRBD1. The junction had 2 bases not matched to a gene; V was cut back by 4 bases and J by 6 bases. The CDR3 extends over 13 amino acids. CDR1 and CDR2 (germline): LGHNA, YNFKEQ. The CDR3 loop is CASSLGQGDGYTF. The CDR3 DNA follows: TGTGCCAGCAGCCTTGGACAGGGGGATGGCTACACCTTC.

The CDR3 nucleotides are TGCGCCAGCAGCCCCCGGGACAGCAATTCACCCCTCCACTTT. It is translated as CASSPRDSNSPLHF. The V call is TRBV5-1, the J call TRBJ1-6; 7 bases align to TRBD1. Per the germline V gene, CDR1 is SGHRS and CDR2 is YFSETQ. With V trimmed by 4 bases and J by 7 bases, 5 bases remained unmatched. The CDR3 consists of 14 residues.

V usage is TRBV30 and J usage is TRBJ1-1; possible D gene TRBD1, 5 bases. This CDR3 has 13 residues. Germline V gene sequence: CDR1 GTSNPN, CDR2 SVGIG (reference sequence). V dropped 0 bases and J dropped 8 bases, with 13 bases sitting between them. The CDR3 protein is CAWSVQEGSEAFF. CDR3 in DNA: TGTGCCTGGAGTGTACAGGAGGGCTCGGAAGCTTTCTTT.

The genes are TRBV2 and TRBJ1-5, with D tentatively TRBD1 (5 bases). The ends were cut back, 8 bases at V and 7 bases at J, with 18 bases in the middle. The CDR3 runs to 14 residues. Germline V gene lookup returns CDR1 SNHLY and CDR2 FYNNEI. The chain's CDR3 is CASSVFRVAQPQHF. For the CDR3, the DNA is TGTGCCAGCTCAGTTTTCAGGGTTGCGCAGCCCCAGCATTTT.

This chain links TRBV9 with TRBJ2-1, with TRBD2 matching over 8 bases. Trimming at V came to 0 bases and at J to 8 bases, leaving 16 bases not matched to a gene. This CDR3 has 18 amino acids. Germline CDR1 and CDR2: SGDLS and YYNGEE. CDR3 region: CASSVDPLLKRERDEQFF. The CDR3 DNA is TGTGCCAGCAGCGTAGACCCCCTATTGAAGCGGGAGAGGGATGAGCAGTTCTTC.

The chain recombines TRBV11-2 with TRBJ2-7; 10 nucleotides align to TRBD2. CDR3 length: 18 residues. Germline trimming cut 6 bases from V and 7 bases from J; bases unmatched to any gene: 21. Germline CDR1 SGHAT, CDR2 FQNNGV. The CDR3 coding sequence is TGTGCCAGCAGACGGCTGGGGGGAAAGCGGGAGGGCCCTGGGGAGCAGTACTTC. Residues: CASRRLGGKREGPGEQYF.

This chain links TRBV4-2 with TRBJ2-3, with a possible D match to TRBD2 (6 bases). This CDR3 has 17 amino acids. Trimming left V 0 bases short and J 5 bases short, with 18 bases between. Germline assignment: CDR1 LGHNA and CDR2 YNFKEQ. CDR3 residues: CASSQERRPPEGDTQYF. The CDR3 nucleotides read TGTGCCAGCAGCCAAGAGCGGCGGCCGCCGGAGGGAGATACGCAGTATTTT.

This chain connects TRBV9 to TRBJ1-2; 9 bases are shared with TRBD1. Germline loops: CDR1 SGDLS, CDR2 YYNGEE. V was pared by 3 bases and J by 8 bases, with 5 bases of the junction left unmatched. The CDR3 consists of 13 residues. The CDR3 nucleotides are TGTGCCAGCAGCGGGGACAGGGCCGGGGGCTACACCTTC. Encoded protein: CASSGDRAGGYTF.

The chain has TRBV7-3 and TRBJ1-3; D not resolved. CDR1 and CDR2 (germline): SGHTA, FQGTGA. This CDR3 has 15 residues. The V end lost 0 bases, the J end lost 0 bases, and 6 bases lay between the germline ends. In DNA form, the CDR3 reads TGTGCCAGCAGCTTAACAGGGAGCTCTGGAAACACCATATATTTT. Amino acid sequence: CASSLTGSSGNTIYF.

The rearrangement links TRBV7-9 to TRBJ1-2, with D perhaps TRBD1 (5 bases). V lost 0 bases, J lost 2 bases, and 7 bases lay in between. Germline CDR1 SEHNR, CDR2 FQNEAQ (reference sequence). The CDR3 is 14 residues long. CDR3: CASSLAPGNYGYTF. For the CDR3, the DNA is TGTGCCAGCAGCTTAGCCCCAGGGAACTATGGCTACACCTTC.

The chain links TRBV6-6 to TRBJ2-1; TRBD1 aligns across 7 bases. CDR1 is MNHNY, CDR2 SVGAGI, per germline (reference sequence). The CDR3 has 14 residues. V lost 7 bases and J lost 7; bases outside the gene matches: 10. In nucleotides, the CDR3 is TGTGCCAGCACCCACCGGAAGGGGGCGAATGAGCAGTTCTTC. Protein sequence: CASTHRKGANEQFF.

The count of this clone is one. V gene TRBV6-4 combines with J gene TRBJ2-3, with 10 nucleotides matching TRBD2. The trim removed 2 bases at V and 1 base at J, leaving 0 bases unmatched. The CDR3 runs 15 residues. Per germline, CDR1 MRHNA and CDR2 SNTAGT. The CDR3 DNA follows: TGTGCCAGCAGTGACGGGACTAGCGGCACAGATACGCAGTATTTT. Amino acid sequence: CASSDGTSGTDTQYF.

The genes are TRBV5-8 and TRBJ1-2; no firm D call. This CDR3 has 15 amino acids. Germline CDR1 and CDR2: SGHTS and YDEGEE. V was clipped by 1 base and J by 2 bases, with 12 bases between them. Here the CDR3 reads CASSLKYGGNYGYTF. The CDR3 DNA reads as TGTGCCAGCAGCTTGAAGTACGGCGGGAACTATGGCTACACCTTC.